These T cell receptor beta chains were read from a single sample in a study of response to subunit inactivated influenza vaccine. TCRdb processed the RT-PCR reads anew with MiXCR; each CDR3 protein has one entry. The repertoire holds about 190,000 distinct CDR3 sequences, under 15% seen once, with about 28% in the top ten. The sequences come from CD8+ T cells sorted from PBMCs, collected roughly 5 days after vaccination. The origin of the receptors is a man aged 45 to 65 who received an inactivated influenza vaccine. Both conserved end residues are part of each CDR3. D genes are given only for firm matches. Only some rows state a clone size, as once, few, many or a class for expanded clones.

clone size | D gene | J gene | V gene | CDR3 protein | CDR3 DNA
few | . | TRBJ1-5 | TRBV20-1 | CSASSSEEIRNQPQHF | TGCAGTGCTAGTTCCAGTGAGGAGATCCGCAATCAGCCCCAGCATTTT
few | TRBD1 | TRBJ2-7 | TRBV10-3 | CAISESRGTGYYEQYF | TGTGCCATCAGTGAGTCCCGCGGGACAGGCTACTACGAGCAGTACTTC
. | TRBD1 | TRBJ2-7 | TRBV7-8 | CASSDATGGLYEQYF | TGTGCCAGCAGCGACGCGACAGGGGGCCTCTACGAGCAGTACTTC
few | TRBD2 | TRBJ2-1 | TRBV9 | CASSPGTSGLNEQFF | TGTGCCAGCAGTCCCGGGACTAGCGGTCTCAATGAGCAGTTCTTC
few | TRBD1 | TRBJ2-7 | TRBV20-1 | CSANFPRDRLETYEQYF | TGCAGTGCCAACTTTCCCCGGGACAGGTTAGAGACCTACGAGCAGTACTTC
. | TRBD2 | TRBJ2-1 | TRBV4-2 | CASSQDPVGTSLLSSYNEQFF | TGTGCCAGCAGCCAAGATCCGGTTGGGACTAGCCTTCTCAGTTCCTACAATGAGCAGTTCTTC
. | TRBD2 | TRBJ2-3 | TRBV20-1 | CSADGLADTDTQYF | TGCAGTGCTGACGGACTAGCGGATACAGATACGCAGTATTTT
. | . | TRBJ1-1 | TRBV6-2/TRBV6-3 | CASNTGNLRFMNTEAFF | TGTGCCAGCAACACGGGGAATCTTAGGTTTATGAACACTGAAGCTTTCTTT
many | . | TRBJ2-2 | TRBV5-5 | CASSLGRGRTGELFF | TGTGCCAGCAGCTTGGGAAGGGGCCGGACCGGGGAGCTGTTTTTT
few | . | TRBJ2-1 | TRBV27 | CASSLGTGGLLNEQFF | .
. | TRBD2 | TRBJ2-5 | TRBV11-2 | CASSLEREGQETQYF | TGTGCCAGCAGCTTAGAGCGGGAGGGCCAAGAGACCCAGTACTTC
few | TRBD2 | TRBJ2-5 | TRBV20-1 | CSATGLAGVGETQYF | TGCAGTGCAACGGGACTAGCGGGAGTAGGCGAGACCCAGTACTTC
. | TRBD2 | TRBJ2-1 | TRBV5-6 | CASSSDISGGSYNEQFF | TGTGCCAGCAGCTCAGACATTAGCGGGGGCTCCTACAATGAGCAGTTCTTC